This entry is about one T cell receptor (beta chain). The sample is drawn from a study of cytomegalovirus exposure and HLA in healthy donors. 60 Vbeta and 13 Jbeta primers were used in PCR. Here immunoSEQ multiplex PCR was the method, and the copy in TCRdb shows in-frame clones only, minus some. The sample records around 70,000 clones, more than 75% being singletons. This sequence was found in a girl between 10 and 17 years old in good health and CMV-seropositive. The sample taken for sequencing was PBMCs.

The chain's CDR3 is CASSARISFHHNEQFF. As DNA, the CDR3 is TGTGCCAGCAGTGCTAGAATTTCTTTCCATCACAATGAGCAGTTCTTC. The genes are TRBV25-1 and TRBJ2-1, with D hard to call. The CDR3 has 16 amino acids. Trimming stripped 4 bases from V and 5 bases from J, with 18 bases between. Germline lookup yields CDR1 MGHDK and CDR2 SYGVNS.